This record looks at one T cell receptor beta chain sequence and its context. CDR3 length: 14 amino acids. The germline V gene has CDR1 KGHSH and CDR2 LQKENI. V dropped 2 bases and J dropped 3; count of bases not matched to a gene: 1. This specimen belongs to a study of T cell changes during pregnancy in multiple sclerosis. TCRdb's copy holds only in-frame clones and misses some; the assay was immunoSEQ multiplex PCR. The repertoire holds roughly 70,000 clones, about 92% seen once, with approximately 2.2% in the top ten. The receptor was isolated from a female donor with multiple sclerosis, enrolled in a pregnancy study. The rearrangement uses TRBV18 and TRBJ2-7, with 10 bases fitting TRBD1. The starting material was peripheral blood, obtained before pregnancy. This chain's CDR3 is CASSPGTGVYEQYF. In nucleotides, the CDR3 is TGTGCCAGCTCACCAGGGACAGGGGTCTACGAGCAGTACTTC. Supplemented by reference TRBV18 and TRBJ2-7, the full variable domain reads NAGVMQNPRHLVRRRGQEARLRCSPMKGHSHVYWYRQLPEEGLKFMVYLQKENIIDESGMPKERFSAEFPKEGPSILRIQQVVRGDSAAYFCASSPGTGVYEQYFGPGTRLTVT.